Each of the 3 T cell receptor beta chains below was sequenced from the same sample in a study of cytomegalovirus exposure and HLA in healthy donors. In the PCR, 60 Vbeta and 13 Jbeta primers were used. Sequencing used immunoSEQ multiplex PCR; TCRdb keeps in-frame clones, though not all of them. Among about 160,000 clones listed, about 65% were seen once. Sequencing input: PBMCs. The receptors come from a man aged 40-55 years in good health and CMV-seropositive.

J is TRBJ1-1 and V is TRBV6-1; D remains unclear. This CDR3 comprises 13 residues. The germline V gene encodes CDR1 MNHNS and CDR2 SASEGT. Trimming left V 3 bases short and J 5 bases short, with 10 bases between. CDR3 residues: CASSDSLSTEAFF. CDR3 coding DNA: TGTGCCAGCAGTGATTCACTGAGTACTGAAGCTTTCTTT.

The V and J genes are TRBV5-4 and TRBJ1-2; 7 bases are shared with TRBD1. The CDR3 spans 16 residues. In germline, CDR1 is SGHNT, CDR2 YYREEE (reference sequence). The J segment lost 3 bases and the V segment lost 3 bases, leaving 11 bases of the junction unmatched. CDR3 residues: CASSSGGLGQDYGYTF. DNA of the CDR3: TGTGCCAGCAGCTCTGGGGGACTTGGACAGGACTATGGCTACACCTTC.

The J gene is TRBJ1-2, the V gene TRBV5-1; D is unclear. CDR3 length equals 14 residues. The V gene's germline CDR1 is SGHRS and CDR2 YFSETQ. V was pared by 2 bases and J by 3 bases, with 11 bases between. This CDR3 is CASSFAIRDYGYTF. In nucleotides, the CDR3 is TGCGCCAGCAGCTTTGCCATTCGGGACTATGGCTACACCTTC.